This entry features one T cell receptor beta chain sequence. The target of this receptor is not known. No base quality information exists; no much larger clone differs at one position. The sample's time point, from its label and the paper: baseline before first vaccination. Vaccinee samples came from UK trials COV001 and COV002, including a single-blind randomized controlled phase 2/3 trial of AZD1222 (ChAdOx1 nCoV-19) in healthy adults. For TCRbeta chain sequencing, PBMC samples from trial participants were taken at day 0 and at day 28 after the second dose. The CDR3 regions of human TCRbeta chains were analyzed by immunosequencing. Concerning the study's data processing: Repertoire TCRs were checked for matches against a reference library of SARS-CoV-2-specific TCRs that had been generated using the MIRA antigen-specificity platform. Breadth meant the fraction of unique TCRs that were SARS-CoV-2-associated, whereas depth meant the fraction of total T cells that were SARS-CoV-2-associated. Using the MIRA data, each spike-specific TCR was assigned both to the spike region to which the TCR was reactive and to a CD4 or CD8 class. Log10-transformed breadth and depth values were compared by one-way ANOVA with Sidak's multiple comparisons tests. Held by TCRdb, this immuneACCESS table contains in-frame sequences only and omits some clones. Under half of the omission traces to an unresolved V gene where checked; the cause of the rest is unknown. That table supplies the V and J calls and clone size; D and trimming were determined from the DNA. Present in this sample are 150,000 to 200,000 clones, 80% to 95% of which were seen just once. The biggest ten clones account for approximately 2.2% of the sample.

This entry belongs to a study of T cell responses to AZD1222 COVID-19 vaccine (dated by TCRdb to the early 2020s). Looking at the study overall: Because spike-specific TCR depth and breadth did not differ between the two schedules, AZD1222 recipients who got a second dose at roughly 4 weeks were pooled with those who got a second dose at roughly 12 weeks. A total of 230 to 250 trial participants underwent TCR sequencing, of whom 207 received two doses of AZD1222 and about 26 received two doses of the MenACWY control vaccine. Trial participants were enrolled into age subgroups of 18-55, 56-69 and 70-plus years, which contained about 150, 28 and 57 TCR-sequenced participants, respectively.

Via the germline V gene (reference sequence), CDR1 is SGHNT and CDR2 YYREEE. The germline V and J ends show losses of 0 bases and 8 bases respectively, and no gene match explains 1 base of the junction. Inclusive of the bounding cysteine and phenylalanine, the CDR3 is 12 residues long. Solely the CDR3 DNA is kept, with 36 bases framed from the first base. Points the paper makes about the study in general: Epitopes outside the regions mutated in the B.1.351 and B.1.1.7 variants were reportedly recognized by nearly half of the unique spike-specific TCRs. Spike-specific TCR breadth and depth rose significantly after two AZD1222 doses compared with day 0 and with MenACWY recipients. The vaccine-associated CD4 TCRs covered the entire spike protein, and the dominant responses fell in regions 160-218 and 743-854. No day 14 peak-response samples were available, so repertoires were characterized only after the peak T cell response. Only five to seven AZD1222 recipients were SARS-CoV-2 seropositive at baseline, limiting conclusions about previously exposed vaccinees. Participants were mostly white British, with more females than males. The authors suggested clonal diversity may have been underestimated. In the small 56-69-year group, the increase in depth fell short of significance, most likely because of low power.

The TCR originated in an adult in good health. The material was peripheral blood, obtained on day 0 of AZD1222 vaccination. The rearrangement joined TRBV5-4 to TRBJ1-1; 7 nucleotides in the junction match TRBD1. This receptor carries the CDR3 CASSLDRGEAFF. The nucleotides are TGTGCCAGCAGCTTGGACAGGGGCGAAGCTTTCTTT. Supplemented by the reference TRBV5-4 and TRBJ1-1 proteins around the CDR3, the complete variable domain is ETGVTQSPTHLIKTRGQQVTLRCSSQSGHNTVSWYQQALGQGPQFIFQYYREEENGRGNFPPRFSGLQFPNYSSELNVNALELDDSALYLCASSLDRGEAFFGQGTRLTVV.